The T cell receptor (beta chain) under discussion was sequenced for a study of identical twins. This clonotype was observed a few times. Germline values: CDR1 KGHDR, CDR2 SFDVKD. Germline trimming cut 4 bases from V and 2 bases from J; bases unmatched to any gene: 5. The CDR3 totals 17 residues. TCRdb re-analysed the 5' RACE reads in MiXCR, keeping a single row per CDR3 protein. This repertoire shows about 240,000 distinct CDR3 sequences, roughly 7.5% found once; its top ten account for over 5%. These data were also reused for a study on yellow fever vaccine responses in identical twins.

The V call is TRBV24-1, the J call TRBJ2-1; 12 bases are shared with TRBD2. Sequenced sample: CD8+ T cells sorted from blood. This sequence was found in a woman aged 18 to 35 in good health. This CDR3 is CATSDQTSGGPYNEQFF. The CDR3, as DNA: TGTGCCACCAGTGACCAGACTAGCGGGGGACCCTACAATGAGCAGTTCTTC.